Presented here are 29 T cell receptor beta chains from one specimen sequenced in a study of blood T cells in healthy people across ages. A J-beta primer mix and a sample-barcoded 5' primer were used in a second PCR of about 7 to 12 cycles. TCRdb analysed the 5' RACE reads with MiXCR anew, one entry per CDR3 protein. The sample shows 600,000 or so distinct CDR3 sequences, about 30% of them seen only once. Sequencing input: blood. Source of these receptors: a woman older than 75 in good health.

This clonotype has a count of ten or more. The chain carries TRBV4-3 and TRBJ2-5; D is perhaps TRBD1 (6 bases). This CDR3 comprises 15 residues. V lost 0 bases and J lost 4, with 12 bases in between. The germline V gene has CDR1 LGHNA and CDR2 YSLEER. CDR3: CASSQDGGRGETQYF. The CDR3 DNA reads TGCGCCAGCAGCCAAGATGGGGGCAGAGGAGAGACCCAGTACTTC.

This CDR3 reads CAWSVRGIEYF. The CDR3 DNA reads TGTGCCTGGAGTGTACGGGGGATCGAGTACTTC. V and J are TRBV30 and TRBJ2-5; D possibly corresponds to TRBD2 (6 bases). CDR1 and CDR2 from the germline V gene are GTSNPN and SVGIG (reference sequence). The CDR3 has 11 amino acids. The germline V and J ends were trimmed by 0 bases and 12 bases, with 11 bases remaining between them.

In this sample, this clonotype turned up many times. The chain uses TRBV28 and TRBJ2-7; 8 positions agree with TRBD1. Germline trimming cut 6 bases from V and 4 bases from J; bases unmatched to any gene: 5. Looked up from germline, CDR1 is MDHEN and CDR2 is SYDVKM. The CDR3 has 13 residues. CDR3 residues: CASRGQGGYEQYF. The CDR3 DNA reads TGTGCCAGCAGAGGACAGGGCGGTTACGAGCAGTACTTC.

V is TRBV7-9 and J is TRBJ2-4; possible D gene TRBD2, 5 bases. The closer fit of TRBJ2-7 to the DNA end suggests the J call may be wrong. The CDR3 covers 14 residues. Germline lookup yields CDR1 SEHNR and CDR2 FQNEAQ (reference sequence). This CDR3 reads CASRPIGETYEQYF. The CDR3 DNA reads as TGTGCCAGCAGACCCATCGGGGAGACCTACGAGCAGTACTTC.

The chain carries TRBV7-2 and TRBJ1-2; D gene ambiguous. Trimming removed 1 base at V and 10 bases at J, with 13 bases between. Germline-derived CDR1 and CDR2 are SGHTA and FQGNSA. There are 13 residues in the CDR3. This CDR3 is CASSLGNQAIYTF. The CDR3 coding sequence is TGTGCCAGCAGCTTAGGTAATCAGGCGATCTACACCTTC. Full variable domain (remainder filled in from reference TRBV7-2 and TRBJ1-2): GAGVSQSPSNKVTEKGKDVELRCDPISGHTALYWYRQSLGQGLEFLIYFQGNSAPDKSGLPSDRFSAERTGGSVSTLTIQRTQQEDSAVYLCASSLGNQAIYTFGSGTRLTVV.

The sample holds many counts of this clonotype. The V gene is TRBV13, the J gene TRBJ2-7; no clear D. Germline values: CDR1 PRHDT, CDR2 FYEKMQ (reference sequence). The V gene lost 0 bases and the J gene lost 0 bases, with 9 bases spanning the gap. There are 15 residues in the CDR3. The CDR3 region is CASSLGGKRSYEQYF. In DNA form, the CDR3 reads TGTGCCAGCAGCTTAGGCGGAAAGCGCTCCTACGAGCAGTACTTC.

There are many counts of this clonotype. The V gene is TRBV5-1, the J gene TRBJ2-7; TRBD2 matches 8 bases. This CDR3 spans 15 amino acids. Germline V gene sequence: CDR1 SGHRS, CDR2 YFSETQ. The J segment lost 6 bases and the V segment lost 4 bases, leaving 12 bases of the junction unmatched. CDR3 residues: CASSPEAGLDSEQYF. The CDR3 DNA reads TGCGCCAGCAGCCCGGAAGCGGGACTAGATTCCGAGCAGTACTTC. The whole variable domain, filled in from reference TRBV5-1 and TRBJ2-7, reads KAGVTQTPRYLIKTRGQQVTLSCSPISGHRSVSWYQQTPGQGLQFLFEYFSETQRNKGNFPGRFSGRQFSNSRSEMNVSTLELGDSALYLCASSPEAGLDSEQYFGPGTRLTVT.

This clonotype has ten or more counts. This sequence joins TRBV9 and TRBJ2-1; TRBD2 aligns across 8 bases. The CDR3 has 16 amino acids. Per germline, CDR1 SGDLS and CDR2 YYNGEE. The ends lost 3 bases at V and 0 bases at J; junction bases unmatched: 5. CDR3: CASSEGRGGSYNEQFF. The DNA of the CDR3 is TGTGCCAGCAGCGAGGGACGGGGGGGCTCCTACAATGAGCAGTTCTTC.

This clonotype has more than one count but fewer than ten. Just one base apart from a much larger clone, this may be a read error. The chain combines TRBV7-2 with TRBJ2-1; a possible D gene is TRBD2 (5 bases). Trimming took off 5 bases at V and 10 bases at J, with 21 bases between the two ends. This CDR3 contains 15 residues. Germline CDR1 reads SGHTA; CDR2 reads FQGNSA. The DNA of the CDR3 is TGTGCCAGCAGCCAGACGGCTAGCAGCGTGGGGGAGCAGTTCTTC. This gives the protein CASSQTASSVGEQFF.

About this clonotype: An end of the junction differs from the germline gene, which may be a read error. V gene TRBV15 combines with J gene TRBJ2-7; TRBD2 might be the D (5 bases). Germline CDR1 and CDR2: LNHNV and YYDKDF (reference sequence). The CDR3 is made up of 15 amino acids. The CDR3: CATGRDGAAYNEQCF. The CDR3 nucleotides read TGTGCCACCGGCAGAGATGGAGCGGCCTACAATGAGCAGTGCTTC.

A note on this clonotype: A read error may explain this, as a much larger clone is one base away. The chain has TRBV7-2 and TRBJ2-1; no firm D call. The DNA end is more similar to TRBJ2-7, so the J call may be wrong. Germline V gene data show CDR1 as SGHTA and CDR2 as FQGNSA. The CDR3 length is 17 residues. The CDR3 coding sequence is TGTGCCAGCAGCTTAGCCGATAGAGCCTTCTCCTACAATGAGCAGTACTTC. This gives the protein CASSLADRAFSYNEQYF.

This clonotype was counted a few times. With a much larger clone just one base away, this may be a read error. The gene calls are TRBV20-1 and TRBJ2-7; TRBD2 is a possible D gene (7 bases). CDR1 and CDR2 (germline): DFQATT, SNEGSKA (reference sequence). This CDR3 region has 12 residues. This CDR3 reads CRARGTTGEQYF. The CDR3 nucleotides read TGCAGGGCTAGGGGGACTACGGGCGAGCAGTACTTC.

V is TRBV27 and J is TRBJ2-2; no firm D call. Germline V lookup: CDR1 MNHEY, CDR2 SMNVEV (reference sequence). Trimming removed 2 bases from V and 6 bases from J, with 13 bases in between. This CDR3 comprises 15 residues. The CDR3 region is CASSLQSGQAGELFF. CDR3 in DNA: TGTGCCAGCAGTTTACAATCAGGCCAGGCCGGGGAGCTGTTTTTT.

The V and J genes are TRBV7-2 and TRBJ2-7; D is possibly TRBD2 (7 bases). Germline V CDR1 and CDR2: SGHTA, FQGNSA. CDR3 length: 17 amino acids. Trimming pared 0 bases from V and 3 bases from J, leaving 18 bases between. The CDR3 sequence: CASSLAWVGGGHYEQYF. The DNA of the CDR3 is TGTGCCAGCAGCTTAGCGTGGGTCGGCGGGGGCCACTACGAGCAGTACTTC.

CDR3 sequence reads: CASSSRGTGRVANEKLFF. CDR3 bases: TGTGCCAGCAGTTCCCGCGGGACAGGGAGGGTAGCTAATGAAAAACTGTTTTTT. V and J are TRBV27 and TRBJ1-4; 9 bases match TRBD1. This CDR3 spans 18 amino acids. V was pared by 4 bases and J by 3 bases, with 12 bases of the junction left unmatched. Germline assignment: CDR1 MNHEY and CDR2 SMNVEV (reference sequence).

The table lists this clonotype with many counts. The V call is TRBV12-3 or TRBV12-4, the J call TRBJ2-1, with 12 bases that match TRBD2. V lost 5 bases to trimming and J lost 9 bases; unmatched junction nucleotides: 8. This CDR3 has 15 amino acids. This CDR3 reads CASSPRTSGVSEQFF. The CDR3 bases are TGTGCCAGCAGTCCCCGGACTAGCGGGGTTAGTGAGCAGTTCTTC.

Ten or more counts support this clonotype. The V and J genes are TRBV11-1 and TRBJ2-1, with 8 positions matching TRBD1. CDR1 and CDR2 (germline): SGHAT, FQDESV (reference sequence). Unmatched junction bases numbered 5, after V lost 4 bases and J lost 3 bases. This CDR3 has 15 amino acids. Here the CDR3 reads CASSSFDRGYNEQFF. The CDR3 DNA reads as TGTGCCAGCAGCTCCTTTGACAGGGGCTACAATGAGCAGTTCTTC. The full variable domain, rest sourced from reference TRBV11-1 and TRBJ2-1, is EAEVAQSPRYKITEKSQAVAFWCDPISGHATLYWYRQILGQGPELLVQFQDESVVDDSQLPKDRFSAERLKGVDSTLKIQPAELGDSAMYLCASSSFDRGYNEQFFGPGTRLTVL.

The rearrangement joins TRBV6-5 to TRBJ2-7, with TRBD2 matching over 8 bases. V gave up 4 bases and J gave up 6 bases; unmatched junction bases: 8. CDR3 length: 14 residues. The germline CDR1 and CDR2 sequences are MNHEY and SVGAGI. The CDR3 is CASSSGTRGSEQYF. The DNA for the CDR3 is TGTGCCAGCAGTTCCGGGACTAGGGGCTCCGAGCAGTACTTC.

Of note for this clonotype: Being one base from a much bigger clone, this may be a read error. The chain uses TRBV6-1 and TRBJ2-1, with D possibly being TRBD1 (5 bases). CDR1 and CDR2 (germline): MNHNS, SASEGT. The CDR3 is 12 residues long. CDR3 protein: CTSSEVGAEQFF. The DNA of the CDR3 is TGTACCAGCAGTGAAGTTGGGGCTGAGCAGTTCTTC.

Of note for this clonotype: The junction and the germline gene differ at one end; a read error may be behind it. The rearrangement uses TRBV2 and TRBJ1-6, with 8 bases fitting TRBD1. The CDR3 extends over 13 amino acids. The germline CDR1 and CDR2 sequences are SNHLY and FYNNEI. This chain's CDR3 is CACQGAQYSPPHF. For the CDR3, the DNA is TGTGCCTGCCAGGGGGCTCAATATTCACCCCCCCACTTT.

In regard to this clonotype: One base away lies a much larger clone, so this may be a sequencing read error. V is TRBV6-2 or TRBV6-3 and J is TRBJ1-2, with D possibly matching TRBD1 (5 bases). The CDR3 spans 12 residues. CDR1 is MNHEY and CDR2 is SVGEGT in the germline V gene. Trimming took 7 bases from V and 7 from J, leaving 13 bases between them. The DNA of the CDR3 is TGTGCCAGCACCGACAGCGGCGGTGGCTACACCTTC. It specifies CASTDSGGGYTF.

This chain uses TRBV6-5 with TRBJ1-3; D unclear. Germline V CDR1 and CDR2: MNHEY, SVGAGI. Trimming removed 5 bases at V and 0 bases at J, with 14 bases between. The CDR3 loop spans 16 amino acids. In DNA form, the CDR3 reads TGTGCCAGCAGTCACATTCGAGGGAGCTCTGGAAACACCATATATTTT. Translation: CASSHIRGSSGNTIYF.

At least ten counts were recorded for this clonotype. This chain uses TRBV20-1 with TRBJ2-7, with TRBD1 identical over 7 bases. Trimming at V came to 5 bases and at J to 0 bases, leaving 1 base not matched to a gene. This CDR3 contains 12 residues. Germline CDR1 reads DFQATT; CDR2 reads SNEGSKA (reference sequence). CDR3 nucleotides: TGCAGTGCTGGGGACAGCTCCTACGAGCAGTACTTC. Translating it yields CSAGDSSYEQYF.

CDR3 residues: CASSLAGVQGSEAFF. CDR3 in DNA: TGTGCCAGCAGCTTAGCCGGGGTACAGGGGTCTGAAGCTTTCTTT. The rearrangement links TRBV7-8 to TRBJ1-1; 7 nucleotides line up with TRBD1. This CDR3 contains 15 residues. The V gene end was trimmed by 0 bases and the J gene end by 6 bases; junction bases not matched to a gene: 7. Germline values: CDR1 SGHVS, CDR2 FQNEAQ.

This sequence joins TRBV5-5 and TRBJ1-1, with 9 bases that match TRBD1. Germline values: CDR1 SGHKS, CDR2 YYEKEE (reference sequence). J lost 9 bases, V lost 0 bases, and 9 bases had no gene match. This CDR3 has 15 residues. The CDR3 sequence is CASSLDTTGGKKAFF. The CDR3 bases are TGTGCCAGCAGCTTGGATACGACAGGGGGAAAGAAAGCTTTCTTT.

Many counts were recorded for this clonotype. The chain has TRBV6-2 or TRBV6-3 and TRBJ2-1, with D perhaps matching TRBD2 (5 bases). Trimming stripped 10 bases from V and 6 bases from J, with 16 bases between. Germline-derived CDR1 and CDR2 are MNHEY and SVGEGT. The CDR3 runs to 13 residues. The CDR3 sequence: CAIKWGEVNEQFF. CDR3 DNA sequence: TGTGCCATCAAGTGGGGAGAGGTCAATGAGCAGTTCTTC.

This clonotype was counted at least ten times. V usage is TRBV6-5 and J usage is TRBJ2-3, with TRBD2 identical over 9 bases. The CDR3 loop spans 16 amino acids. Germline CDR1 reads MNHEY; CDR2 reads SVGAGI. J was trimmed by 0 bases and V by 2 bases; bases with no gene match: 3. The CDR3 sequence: CASSYGAGGSTDTQYF. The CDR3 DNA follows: TGTGCCAGCAGTTACGGTGCGGGGGGGAGCACAGATACGCAGTATTTT.

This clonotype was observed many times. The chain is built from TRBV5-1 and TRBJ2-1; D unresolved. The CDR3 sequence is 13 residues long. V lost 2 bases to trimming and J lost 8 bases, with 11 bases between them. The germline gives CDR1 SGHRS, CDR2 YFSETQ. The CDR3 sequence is CASSLFASDEQFF. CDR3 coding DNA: TGCGCCAGCAGCTTATTCGCATCCGATGAGCAGTTCTTC.

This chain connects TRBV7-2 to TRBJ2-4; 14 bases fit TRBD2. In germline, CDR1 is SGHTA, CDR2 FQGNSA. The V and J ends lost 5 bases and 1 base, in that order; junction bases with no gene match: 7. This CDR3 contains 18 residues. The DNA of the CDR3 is TGTGCCAGCAGCCCGACTAGCGGGGGGGCGAGGGCCAAAAACATTCAGTACTTC. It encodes CASSPTSGGARAKNIQYF.